Below, one T cell receptor (beta chain) is given with its context. Its antigen is still unknown. This specimen belongs to a study of T-cell reconstitution after alpha-beta-depleted transplantation in children. Whole-study findings and limits: Expanded graft clones, several hundred of them, were reportedly the source of alpha-beta T cells about two months after transplant. Recipient T cells and thymic progenitors that survived gave rise to the high TCRbeta diversity observed at day 60 in some patients. T-cell counts and diversity at one year post-transplant came mainly from newly produced T cells.

A TCRbeta library incorporating unique molecular identifiers was prepared. MiXCR, run by TCRdb on the PCR reads, gives a single entry per CDR3 protein. In the table there are 700,000 to 950,000 distinct CDR3 sequences, roughly 15% of which are singletons. This CDR3 contains 13 residues. The V end was cut by 8 bases, the J end by 1 base, with 12 bases between. CDR1 and CDR2 from the germline V gene are MNHNS and SASEGT. This sequence was found in a male patient aged 10-17 years who had a stem cell transplant for acute lymphoblastic leukemia, so the T cells may come from the graft donor. The gene calls are TRBV6-1 and TRBJ2-7, with a possible D match to TRBD2 (5 bases). The source was PBMCs, mostly from graft donor cells, collected 360 days after TCRalphabeta/CD19-depleted stem cell transplant. CDR3 region: CASARARSYEQYF. CDR3 DNA sequence: TGTGCCAGCGCGAGGGCGAGATCCTACGAGCAGTACTTC.